This T cell receptor (beta chain) is drawn from a study of T cell changes during pregnancy in multiple sclerosis. V was cut by 1 base and J by 3 bases, with 14 bases left in between. Germline V CDR1 and CDR2: LGHNA, YSLEER. CDR3 size: 16 residues. This clone was recorded only once. The protocol was immunoSEQ multiplex PCR, while the TCRdb copy is restricted to in-frame clones and leaves out a portion. The sample has roughly 64,000 clones, approximately 92% seen once; the top ten hold more than 1.2%. This rearrangement joins TRBV4-3 to TRBJ2-3; D may be TRBD1 (5 bases). This specimen consisted of peripheral blood, obtained in the second trimester of pregnancy. This clonotype was obtained from a female donor with multiple sclerosis, enrolled in a pregnancy study. Here the CDR3 DNA reads TGCGCCAGCAGCCAAGGTCATGGGGCCGGGACAGATACGCAGTATTTT. Translation gives CASSQGHGAGTDTQYF.